Listed below are T cell receptor beta chains from one sample, sequenced in a study of blood T cells in healthy people across ages. One entry per CDR3 protein results from TCRdb running MiXCR on the 5' RACE reads. The sample contains 540,000 or so distinct CDR3 sequences, more than 45% of which appear only once. Sequencing was done on a sample of blood. The receptor source for this set is an elderly man in good health. CDR3s include the opening cysteine and the closing phenylalanine or tryptophan.

TRBV4-1 | CASSLGTVRETQYF
TRBV5-6 | CASSFIYGNEQFF
TRBV27 | CASSFQASQQYF
TRBV3-1 | CASSQVLGRLFF
TRBV5-5 | CASSPAGTSGGETQYF
TRBV15 | CATRRGSISTDTQYF
TRBV11-2 | CASSLARGPQETQYF
TRBV5-1 | CASSPTSGQETQYF
TRBV27 | CASSLSYGGEQFF
TRBV28 | CASSPPFGLELSYNEQFF
TRBV27 | CASGYMRGPPYEQYF
TRBV5-1 | CASSFGQDNEKLFF
TRBV7-9 | CASSLADVGSETQYF
TRBV6-2/TRBV6-3 | CASRGQGEDQPQHF
TRBV24-1 | CATSDMGLGADTQYF
TRBV7-2 | CASSRDSYNEQFF
TRBV29-1 | CSVEEGGQKNYGYTF
TRBV5-1 | CASSFGGQTNSPLHF
TRBV21-1 | CASRVFRTGTSAGNEQFF
TRBV4-1 | CASSGGLSSYNSPLHF
TRBV5-1 | CASSLATQPGTGELFF
TRBV6-2/TRBV6-3 | CASSYSGIYQPQHF
TRBV12-3/TRBV12-4 | CASTTGTSGRNEQFF
TRBV29-1 | CSVVVTAANTGELFF
TRBV5-1 | CASSLQGSMRYSEQFF
TRBV28 | CASSLGAGYTF
TRBV25-1 | CASSDSLDRIYNEQFF